A selection of T cell receptor beta chains follows, all from one sample in a study of cytomegalovirus exposure and HLA in healthy donors. The method was immunoSEQ multiplex PCR; TCRdb's version includes in-frame clones alone and lacks a portion of them. The sample lists 130,000 to 150,000 clones, 73% occurring once. Sequencing was carried out using PBMCs. These receptors were taken from a woman between 40 and 50 years old in good health and CMV-seronegative. CDR3s include the opening cysteine and the closing phenylalanine or tryptophan. Some rows mark clone size as missing; the rest say once, few, many or name a class of expanded clone.

J	size	V	CDR3
TRBJ2-5	NA	TRBV5-1	CASSLGQKVEETQYF
TRBJ2-1	many	TRBV27	CASSLSGRGASYNEQFF
TRBJ1-1	few	TRBV2	CASSVLNTEAFF
TRBJ2-1	NA	TRBV6-1	CASMPLAGANNEQFF
TRBJ1-2	NA	TRBV11-2	CASSSTADRVYGYTF
TRBJ2-1	NA	TRBV7-9	CASSLTGGELNEQFF
TRBJ1-5	NA	TRBV18	CASSGTGARYQPQPQHF
TRBJ2-3	NA	TRBV9	CASSVISGGADTQYF
TRBJ1-6	NA	TRBV19	CASSPGTGADSPLHF
TRBJ1-1	NA	TRBV6-1	CASSEGLGGAGEAFF
TRBJ2-2	few	TRBV2	CASSGGSPTGELFF
TRBJ2-2	NA	TRBV4-1	CASSQPSLRDHTGELFF
TRBJ1-4	once	TRBV9	CASSAGDRGREKLFF
TRBJ1-5	NA	TRBV4-1	CASSQEPGVNQPQHF
TRBJ2-5	NA	TRBV19	CASSLGLQETQYF
TRBJ2-6	few	TRBV7-8	CASLTAGFSGANVLTF
TRBJ1-6	NA	TRBV2	CASRATGSEGPLHF
TRBJ2-1	NA	TRBV2	CASYSGFEGNEQFF
TRBJ2-1	once	TRBV6-4	CASSDRGGTHEQFF
TRBJ1-1	NA	TRBV15	CATSRSIQGLNTEAFF
TRBJ1-5	NA	TRBV19	CASSIGTGYSNQPQHF
TRBJ2-3	NA	TRBV5-5	CASSLERLGASTDTQYF
TRBJ1-4	many	TRBV7-2	CASSLARVGEKLFF
TRBJ1-2	NA	TRBV5-4	CASSLGQTFNYGYTF
TRBJ2-5	NA	TRBV7-3	CASSLAGGRETQYF
TRBJ2-3	NA	TRBV7-9	CASSPRTGHSPEADTQYF
TRBJ1-2	NA	TRBV7-6	CASSPMTSDTRGYGYTF
TRBJ2-1	NA	TRBV5-8	CASSTGQFNEQFF
TRBJ1-2	NA	TRBV6-1	CASSEWMRVGTF
TRBJ1-1	NA	TRBV4-2	CASSQNRGSPEAFF
TRBJ2-3	once	TRBV4-2	CASSQTVGGEQDTQYF
TRBJ2-2	NA	TRBV18	CASSGGTGMNTGELFF
TRBJ1-5	few	TRBV7-3	CASSLTVDQPQHF
TRBJ2-1	NA	TRBV6-6	CASSASGGYNEQFF
TRBJ1-1	NA	TRBV11-1	CASSSAHSEAFF
TRBJ2-2	NA	TRBV27	CASGYGTSGGAGELFF
TRBJ1-5	NA	TRBV19	CASSGGQGANQPQHF
TRBJ2-3	NA	TRBV7-2	CASSLTQRAGGNALGTQYF
TRBJ2-2	NA	TRBV5-1	CASSLGTGGESTGELFF
TRBJ2-7	few	TRBV11-2	CASSLGVYEQYF
TRBJ1-2	NA	TRBV14	CASSQDPRPRDNYGYTF
TRBJ1-2	NA	TRBV29-1	CSGKQGAQGYTF